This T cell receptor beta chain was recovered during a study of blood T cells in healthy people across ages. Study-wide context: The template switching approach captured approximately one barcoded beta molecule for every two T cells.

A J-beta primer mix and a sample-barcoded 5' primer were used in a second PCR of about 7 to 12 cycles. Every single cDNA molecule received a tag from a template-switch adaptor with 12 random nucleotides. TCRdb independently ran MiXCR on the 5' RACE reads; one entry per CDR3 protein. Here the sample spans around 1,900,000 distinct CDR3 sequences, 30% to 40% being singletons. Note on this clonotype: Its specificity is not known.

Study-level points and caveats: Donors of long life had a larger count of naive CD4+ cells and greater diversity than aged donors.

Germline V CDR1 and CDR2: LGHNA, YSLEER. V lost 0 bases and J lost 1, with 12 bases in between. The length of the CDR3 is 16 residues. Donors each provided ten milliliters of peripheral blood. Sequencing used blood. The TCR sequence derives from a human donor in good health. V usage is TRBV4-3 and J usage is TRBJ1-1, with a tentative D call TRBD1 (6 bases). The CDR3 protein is CASSQDSGAPNTEAFF. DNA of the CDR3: TGCGCCAGCAGCCAAGATTCAGGGGCCCCGAACACTGAAGCTTTCTTT.